The 2 T cell receptor beta chains presented below share a single source sample, sequenced in a study of monozygotic twins with inflammatory bowel disease (dated by TCRdb to the late 2010s). Library construction relied on 5' RACE. Sequencing relied on an Illumina HiSeq 2500. One entry per CDR3 protein sequence results from the TCRdb reprocessing of the reads, with DNA left out. This sample's table carries 110,000 or so distinct CDR3 sequences. The top ten clonotypes cover around an eighth of the sample. The sequencing sample was made of blood. These receptors came from a human donor with ulcerative colitis or Crohn's disease, or a healthy co-twin of an affected twin (not recorded which).

This sequence joins TRBV7-2 and TRBJ1-1. This CDR3 contains 15 residues. Germline-derived CDR1 and CDR2 are SGHTA and FQGNSA. The CDR3 sequence is CASSFYGSWETEAFF.

This chain joins TRBV10-3 and TRBJ2-5; TCRdb calls TRBD2, which cannot be checked without DNA. The germline V gene encodes CDR1 ENHRY and CDR2 SYGVKD. This CDR3 comprises 14 residues. Here the CDR3 reads CAISRPGTQETQYF.